This paragraph reports one T cell receptor (beta chain). The antigen is not known. It was through 5'RACE template switching that TCR cDNA was made, with a universal primer site and UMIs added. MiXCR was run by TCRdb on the 5' RACE reads, yielding one entry per CDR3 protein. This table has 300,000 to 400,000 distinct CDR3 sequences, 6.2% appearing once. This sample stems from a study of T cells after yellow fever vaccination. Whole-study findings and limits: Post-booster samples contained most primary-vaccination clones (more than 95% CD4, roughly 88% CD8).

CDR1 and CDR2 from the germline V gene are DFQATT and SNEGSKA (reference sequence). V gave up 5 bases and J gave up 4 bases; unmatched junction bases: 16. There are 16 residues in the CDR3. The TCR comes from a man aged 30 to 45 who received the YFV17D yellow fever vaccine. This material consisted of PBMCs, taken 5 days after the yellow fever booster vaccination. V usage is TRBV20-1 and J usage is TRBJ2-7, with 8 bases identical to TRBD2. The CDR3 protein is CSAQGLAIGTGYEQYF. For the CDR3, the DNA is TGCAGTGCTCAAGGACTAGCCATCGGGACCGGATACGAGCAGTACTTC.